This paragraph reports one TCR beta chain. Its cognate antigen is unknown. Germline CDR1 and CDR2: MNHEY and SMNVEV (reference sequence). The CDR3 has 13 amino acids. The V gene end was trimmed by 6 bases and the J gene end by 3 bases; junction bases not matched to a gene: 4. This specimen belongs to a study of OX40 agonist ivuxolimab in advanced cancers. General study results and limits: Both blood CD4+ and CD8+ T cells showed clonal growth by week 6 at 0.1 to 3.0 mg/kg.

Sequencing was performed with immunoSEQ multiplex PCR; in TCRdb, only in-frame clones are kept and a portion is missing. In the table there are about 16,000 clones, around 83% of which are singletons. The TCR sequence derives from an adult with an advanced solid tumor such as melanoma, head and neck, liver or kidney cancer. This rearrangement joins TRBV27 to TRBJ2-7; 8 bases map to TRBD2. Specimen: CD4+ or CD8+ T cells sorted from blood, collected in a trial of the OX40 agonist ivuxolimab. The chain's CDR3 is CASRASGSYEQYF. The DNA of the CDR3 is TGTGCCAGCAGGGCGAGCGGGAGCTACGAGCAGTACTTC.